This T cell receptor (beta chain) is from a study of blood T cell repertoires in COVID-19. About the research overall: Collection of acute and convalescent COVID-19 samples took place in the United States, Italy and Spain.

Trimming removed 7 bases at V and 0 bases at J, with 6 bases between. CDR3 length: 12 amino acids. CDR1 is SEHNR, CDR2 FQNEAQ, per germline (reference sequence). The table came from immunoSEQ multiplex PCR; TCRdb's copy has only in-frame clones and leaves some out. Seen here are roughly 8,200 clones, about 86% observed once, and the top ten hold 7.2%. This chain connects TRBV7-9 to TRBJ1-1; D is uncertain. This sequence originates from a human donor with active COVID-19. The donor label of this sample is uncertain. Sequencing input: peripheral blood. This chain's CDR3 is CASTSLNTEAFF. Here the CDR3 DNA reads TGTGCCAGCACCTCTTTGAACACTGAAGCTTTCTTT.